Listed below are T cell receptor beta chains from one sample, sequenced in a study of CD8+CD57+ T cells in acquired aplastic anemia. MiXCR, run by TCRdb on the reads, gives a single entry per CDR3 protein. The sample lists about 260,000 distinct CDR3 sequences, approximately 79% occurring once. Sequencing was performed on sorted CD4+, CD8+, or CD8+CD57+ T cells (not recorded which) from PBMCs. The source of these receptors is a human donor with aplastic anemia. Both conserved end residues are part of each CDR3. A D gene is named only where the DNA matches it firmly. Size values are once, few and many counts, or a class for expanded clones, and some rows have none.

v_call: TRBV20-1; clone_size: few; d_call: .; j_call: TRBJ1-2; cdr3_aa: CSAREIDRPNYGYTF; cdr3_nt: TGCAGTGCTAGAGAGATCGACAGGCCAAACTATGGCTACACCTTC
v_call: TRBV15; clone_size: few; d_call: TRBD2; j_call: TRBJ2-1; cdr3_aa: CATSTAGGHYNEQFF; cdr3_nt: TGTGCCACCAGCACAGCGGGAGGGCACTACAATGAGCAGTTCTTC
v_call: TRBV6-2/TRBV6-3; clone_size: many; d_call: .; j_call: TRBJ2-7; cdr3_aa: CASGGTAFSYEQYF; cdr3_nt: TGTGCCAGCGGAGGGACAGCCTTTTCCTACGAGCAGTACTTC
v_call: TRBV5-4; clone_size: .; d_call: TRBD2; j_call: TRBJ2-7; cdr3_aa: CASSLPSGGMDEQYF; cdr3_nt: TGTGCCAGCAGCCTTCCTAGCGGGGGCATGGACGAGCAGTACTTC
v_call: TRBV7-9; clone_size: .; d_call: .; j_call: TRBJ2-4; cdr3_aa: CASSLVAYSNQPQYF; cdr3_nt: TGTGCCAGCAGCTTAGTGGCTTATAGCAATCAGCCTCAGTACTTC
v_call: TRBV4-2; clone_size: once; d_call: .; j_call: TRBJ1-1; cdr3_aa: CASSQVGLNTEAFF; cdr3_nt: TGTGCCAGCAGCCAGGTCGGCCTGAACACTGAAGCTTTCTTT
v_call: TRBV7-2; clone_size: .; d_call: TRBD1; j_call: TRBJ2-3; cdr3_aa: CASRFERNGTAYF; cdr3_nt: TGTGCCAGCAGGTTTGAGCGAAACGGGACAGCCTATTTT
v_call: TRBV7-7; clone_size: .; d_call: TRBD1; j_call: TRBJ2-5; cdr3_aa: CASSKDRAAWTYF; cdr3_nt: TGTGCTAGCAGCAAGGACAGGGCCGCATGGACGTACTTC
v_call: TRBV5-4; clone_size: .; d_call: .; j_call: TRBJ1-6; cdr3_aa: CASSANSAIYNSPLHF; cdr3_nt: TGTGCCAGCAGCGCTAATAGCGCAATCTATAATTCACCCCTCCACTTT
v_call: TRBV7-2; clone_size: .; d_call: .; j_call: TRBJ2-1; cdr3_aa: CASSLTNSPGETQQFF; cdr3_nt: TGTGCCAGCAGCTTAACGAACAGCCCAGGGGAGACCCAGCAGTTCTTC
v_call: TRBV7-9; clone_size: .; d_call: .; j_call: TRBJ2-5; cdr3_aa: CASSSESSGETQYF; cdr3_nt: TGTGCCAGCAGCAGTGAATCCAGCGGGGAGACCCAGTACTTC
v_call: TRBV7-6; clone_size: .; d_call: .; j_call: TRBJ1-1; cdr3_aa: CASRFTAGSEAFF; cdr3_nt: TGTGCCAGCAGGTTCACTGCAGGGAGTGAAGCTTTCTTT
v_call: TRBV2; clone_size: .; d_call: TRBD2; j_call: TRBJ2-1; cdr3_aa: CASRYREGSYNEQFF; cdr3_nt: TGTGCCAGCAGGTATCGGGAGGGATCTTACAATGAGCAGTTCTTC
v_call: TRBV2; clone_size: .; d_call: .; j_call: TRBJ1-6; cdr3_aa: CASSLERDGLVYGLTF; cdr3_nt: TGTGCCAGCAGCTTGGAGAGGGACGGGCTCGTATATGGCCTCACCTTT
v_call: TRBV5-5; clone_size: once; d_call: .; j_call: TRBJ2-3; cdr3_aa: CASSVYSKSTDTQYF; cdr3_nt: TGTGCCAGCAGCGTTTACAGCAAGAGCACAGATACGCAGTATTTT
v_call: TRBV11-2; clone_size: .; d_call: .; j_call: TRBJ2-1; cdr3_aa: CASSDGLTDEQFF; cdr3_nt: TGTGCCAGCAGTGATGGTCTGACAGATGAGCAGTTCTTC
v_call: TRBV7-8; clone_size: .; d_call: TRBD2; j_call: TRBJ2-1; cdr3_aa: CASSLSTSGSNEQFF; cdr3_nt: TGTGCCAGCAGCTTATCGACTAGCGGGAGTAATGAGCAGTTCTTC
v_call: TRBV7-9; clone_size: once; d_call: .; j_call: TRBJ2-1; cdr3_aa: CASSLQSGDGQDEQFF; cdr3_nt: TGTGCCAGCAGCTTGCAGAGCGGAGACGGTCAGGATGAGCAGTTCTTC
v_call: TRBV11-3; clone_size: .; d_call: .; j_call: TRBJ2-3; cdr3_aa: CASGVRHGYTQYF; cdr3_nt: TGTGCCAGCGGCGTAAGACACGGTTATACGCAGTATTTC
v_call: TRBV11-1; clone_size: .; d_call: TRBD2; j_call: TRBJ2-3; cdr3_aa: CASSLGAGDTQYF; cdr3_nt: TGTGCCAGCAGCTTAGGAGCGGGGGATACGCAGTATTTT
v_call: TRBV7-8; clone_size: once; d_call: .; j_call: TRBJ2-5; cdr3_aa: CASSIARQPETQYF; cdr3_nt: TGTGCCAGCAGCATAGCGAGACAGCCCGAGACGCAGTACTTC
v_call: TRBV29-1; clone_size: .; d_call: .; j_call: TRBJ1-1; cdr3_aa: CSVVQGGTEAFF; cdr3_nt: TGCAGCGTTGTACAAGGAGGCACTGAAGCTTTCTTT
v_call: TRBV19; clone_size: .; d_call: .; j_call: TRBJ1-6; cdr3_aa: CASSLGEGAYNEQLHF; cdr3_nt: TGTGCCAGCAGTTTGGGTGAGGGCGCCTATAATGAGCAGCTCCACTTT
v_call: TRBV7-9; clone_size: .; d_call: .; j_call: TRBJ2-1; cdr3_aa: CASSFLPGELFFEQFF; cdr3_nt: .
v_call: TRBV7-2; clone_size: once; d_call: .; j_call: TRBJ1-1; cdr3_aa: CASSLDRGADTEAFF; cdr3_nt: TGTGCCAGCAGCTTAGATCGAGGAGCCGACACTGAAGCTTTCTTT
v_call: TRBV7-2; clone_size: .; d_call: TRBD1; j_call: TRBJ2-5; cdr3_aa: CASSSQGAVETQYF; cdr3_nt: TGTGCCAGCAGCTCCCAGGGGGCGGTAGAGACCCAGTACTTC
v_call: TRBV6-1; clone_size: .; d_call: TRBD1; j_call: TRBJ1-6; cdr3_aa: CASSRDRGMGSPLHF; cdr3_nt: TGTGCCAGCAGTAGAGACAGGGGGATGGGTTCACCCCTCCACTTT
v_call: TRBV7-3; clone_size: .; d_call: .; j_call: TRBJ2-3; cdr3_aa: CASSREGDAVAHCF; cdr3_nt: TGTGCCAGCTCAAGAGAGGGCGATGCCGTTGCACACTGTTTT
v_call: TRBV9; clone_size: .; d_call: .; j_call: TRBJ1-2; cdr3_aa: CASSADSAAYNSHTF; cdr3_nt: TGTGCCAGCAGCGCCGACAGCGCCGCCTATAATTCACACACCTTC
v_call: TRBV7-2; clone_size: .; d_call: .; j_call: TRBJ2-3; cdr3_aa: CASSLYADTQYF; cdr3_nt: TGTGCCAGCAGCTTATACGCAGATACGCAGTATTTT
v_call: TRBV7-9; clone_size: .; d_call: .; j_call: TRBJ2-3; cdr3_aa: CASSLAGGLNTEDF; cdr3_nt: TGCGCCAGCAGCTTAGCCGGAGGTCTCAATACGGAGGATTTT
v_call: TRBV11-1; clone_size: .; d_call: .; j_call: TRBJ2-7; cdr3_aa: CASSVRGTAYEQYF; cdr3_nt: TGTGCCAGCAGCGTCCGGGGCACAGCCTACGAGCAGTACTTC
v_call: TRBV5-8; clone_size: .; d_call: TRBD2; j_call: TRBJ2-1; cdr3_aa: CASSYGGVHEQFF; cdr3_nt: TGTGCCAGCAGCTATGGGGGGGTCCATGAGCAGTTCTTC
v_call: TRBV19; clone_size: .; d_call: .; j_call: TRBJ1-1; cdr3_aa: CASSFGQTNTEAFF; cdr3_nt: TGTGCCAGTAGTTTTGGGCAGACGAACACTGAAGCTTTCTTT
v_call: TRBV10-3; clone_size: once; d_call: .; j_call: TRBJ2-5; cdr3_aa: CAISEWYPEGGQETQYF; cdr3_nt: TGTGCCATCAGTGAGTGGTATCCGGAGGGCGGGCAAGAGACCCAGTACTTC
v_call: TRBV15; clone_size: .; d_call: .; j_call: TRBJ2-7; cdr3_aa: CATSRGSEQQEQYF; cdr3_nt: TGTGCCACCAGCAGAGGCAGCGAGCAACAGGAGCAGTACTTC
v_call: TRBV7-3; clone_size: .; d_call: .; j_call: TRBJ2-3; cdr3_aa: CASSSTTGSEAQFF; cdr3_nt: TGTGCCAGCAGCTCCACTACAGGGAGCGAAGCTCAGTTTTTT
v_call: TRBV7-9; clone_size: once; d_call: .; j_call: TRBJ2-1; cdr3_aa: CASSLRMGADNEQFF; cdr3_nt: TGTGCCAGCAGCTTAAGAATGGGGGCGGACAATGAGCAGTTCTTC
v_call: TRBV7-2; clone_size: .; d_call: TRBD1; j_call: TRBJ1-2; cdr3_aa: CASSTTGGAGYGYTF; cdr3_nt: TGTGCCAGCAGCACAACAGGGGGCGCCGGCTATGGCTACACCTTC
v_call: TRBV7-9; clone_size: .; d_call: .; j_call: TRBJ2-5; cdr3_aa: CATSRGTSQGTQYF; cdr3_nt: TGTGCCACCAGCAGGGGCACGAGCCAAGGGACCCAGTACTTC
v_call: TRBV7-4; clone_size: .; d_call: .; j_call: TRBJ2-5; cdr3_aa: CATSRGRDKENQYF; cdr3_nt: TGTGCCACCAGCAGAGGCCGCGACAAAGAGAACCAGTACTTC
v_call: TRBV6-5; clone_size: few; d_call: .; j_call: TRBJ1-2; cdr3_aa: CASSQGWGYTF; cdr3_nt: TGTGCCAGCAGCCAGGGCTGGGGCTACACCTTC
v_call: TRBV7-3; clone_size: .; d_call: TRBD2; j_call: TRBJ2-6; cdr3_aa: CASSMASGSADTQLTF; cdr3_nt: TGTGCCAGCAGCATGGCGAGCGGGAGTGCAGATACGCAGCTGACTTTC
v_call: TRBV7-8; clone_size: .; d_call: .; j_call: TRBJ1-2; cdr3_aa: CASSFTGGADDRSTF; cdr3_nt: TGTGCCAGCAGCTTTACTGGGGGCGCCGACGATCGCTCCACCTTC
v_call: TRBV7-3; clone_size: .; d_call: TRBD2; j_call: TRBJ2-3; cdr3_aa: CASSQAGGPATRYF; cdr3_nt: TGTGCCAGCAGTCAAGCGGGAGGGCCGGCTACGCGGTATTTT
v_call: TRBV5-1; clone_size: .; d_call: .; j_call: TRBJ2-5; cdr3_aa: CASSWEQETQYF; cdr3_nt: TGCGCCAGCAGCTGGGAGCAAGAGACCCAGTACTTC
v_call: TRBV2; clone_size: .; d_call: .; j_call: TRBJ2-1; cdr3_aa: CASSERASNEQFF; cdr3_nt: TGTGCCAGCAGTGAACGAGCGTCCAATGAGCAGTTTTTT
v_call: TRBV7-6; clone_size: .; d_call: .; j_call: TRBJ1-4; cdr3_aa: CASSSNGGGRREKLFF; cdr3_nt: TGTGCCAGCAGCTCAAACGGTGGGGGGCGCAGGGAAAAGCTGTTTTTT
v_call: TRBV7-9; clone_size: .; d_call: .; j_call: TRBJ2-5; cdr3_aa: CASSLAEERDAQYF; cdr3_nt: TGTGCCAGCAGCTTGGCAGAGGAGAGAGACGCGCAGTACTTC
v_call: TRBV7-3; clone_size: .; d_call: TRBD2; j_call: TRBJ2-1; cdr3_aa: CASSVLTSGDNEQFF; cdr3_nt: TGTGCCAGCAGTGTTTTAACTAGCGGGGACAATGAGCAGTTCTTC
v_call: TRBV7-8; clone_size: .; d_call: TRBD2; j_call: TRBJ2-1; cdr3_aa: CASSIASGADTEQFF; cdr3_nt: TGTGCCAGCAGTATAGCTAGCGGAGCCGATACTGAGCAGTTCTTC
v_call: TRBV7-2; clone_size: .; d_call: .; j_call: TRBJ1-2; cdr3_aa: CASSPGVSSYGYTF; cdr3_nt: TGTGCCAGCAGCCCCGGGGTATCCTCCTATGGCTACACCTTC
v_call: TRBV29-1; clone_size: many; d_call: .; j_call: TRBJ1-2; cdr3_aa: CSVERAYTF; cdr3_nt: TGCAGCGTTGAAAGGGCCTACACCTTC
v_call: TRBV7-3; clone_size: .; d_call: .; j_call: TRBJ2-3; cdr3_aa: CASSFARSRGSDEF; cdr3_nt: TGTGCCAGCAGCTTTGCGAGAAGCCGGGGGAGCGATGAGTTT
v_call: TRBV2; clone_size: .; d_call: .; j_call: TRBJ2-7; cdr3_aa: CASRLLASYEQYF; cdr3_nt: TGTGCCAGCAGGCTACTAGCTTCCTACGAGCAGTACTTC